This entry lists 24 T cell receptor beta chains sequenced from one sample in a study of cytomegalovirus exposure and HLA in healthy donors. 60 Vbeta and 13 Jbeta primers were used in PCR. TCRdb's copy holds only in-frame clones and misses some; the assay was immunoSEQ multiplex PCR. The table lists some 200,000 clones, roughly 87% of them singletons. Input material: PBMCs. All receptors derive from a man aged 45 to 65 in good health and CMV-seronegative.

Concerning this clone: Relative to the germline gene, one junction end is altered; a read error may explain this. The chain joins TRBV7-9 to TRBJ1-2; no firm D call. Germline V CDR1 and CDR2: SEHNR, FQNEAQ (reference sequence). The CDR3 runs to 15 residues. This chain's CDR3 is CSSSRNSNFGYGYTF. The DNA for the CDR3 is TGTTCCAGCAGCCGTAACAGCAACTTTGGCTATGGCTACACCTTC.

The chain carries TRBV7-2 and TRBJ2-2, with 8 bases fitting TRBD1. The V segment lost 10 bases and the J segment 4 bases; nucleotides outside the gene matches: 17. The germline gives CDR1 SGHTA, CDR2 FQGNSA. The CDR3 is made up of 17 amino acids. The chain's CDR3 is CATLRTGRSNPTGELFF. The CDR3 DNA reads TGTGCCACCTTACGGACAGGGCGCTCCAACCCCACCGGGGAGCTGTTTTTT. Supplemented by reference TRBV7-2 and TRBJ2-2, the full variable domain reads GAGVSQSPSNKVTEKGKDVELRCDPISGHTALYWYRQSLGQGLEFLIYFQGNSAPDKSGLPSDRFSAERTGGSVSTLTIQRTQQEDSAVYLCATLRTGRSNPTGELFFGEGSRLTVL.

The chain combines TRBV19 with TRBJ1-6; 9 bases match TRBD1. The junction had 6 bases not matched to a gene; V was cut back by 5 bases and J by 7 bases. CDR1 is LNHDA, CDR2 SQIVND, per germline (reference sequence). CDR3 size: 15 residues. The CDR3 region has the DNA TGTGCCAGTAGTCTTACCGGGACAGGGAATTCACCCCTCCACTTT. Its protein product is CASSLTGTGNSPLHF.

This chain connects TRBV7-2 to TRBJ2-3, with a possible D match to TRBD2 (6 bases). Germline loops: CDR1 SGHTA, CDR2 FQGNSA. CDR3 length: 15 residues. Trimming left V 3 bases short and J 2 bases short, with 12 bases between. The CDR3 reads CASSFGGAPTDTQYF. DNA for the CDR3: TGTGCCAGCAGCTTTGGCGGGGCCCCCACAGATACGCAGTATTTT.

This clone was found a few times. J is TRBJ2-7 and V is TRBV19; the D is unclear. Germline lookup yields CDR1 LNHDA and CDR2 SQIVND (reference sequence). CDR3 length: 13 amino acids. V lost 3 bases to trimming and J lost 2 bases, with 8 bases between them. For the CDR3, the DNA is TGTGCCAGTAGTATTTCTAGGACCTACGAGCAGTACTTC. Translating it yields CASSISRTYEQYF.

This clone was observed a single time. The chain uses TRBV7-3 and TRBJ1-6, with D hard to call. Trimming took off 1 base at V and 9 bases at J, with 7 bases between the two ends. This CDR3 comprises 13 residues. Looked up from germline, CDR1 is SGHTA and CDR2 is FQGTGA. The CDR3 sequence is CASSLSIGSPLHF. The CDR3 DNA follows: TGTGCCAGCAGCTTAAGCATCGGTTCACCCCTCCACTTT. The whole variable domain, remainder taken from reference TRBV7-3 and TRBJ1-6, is GAGVSQTPSNKVTEKGKYVELRCDPISGHTALYWYRQSLGQGPEFLIYFQGTGAADDSGLPNDRFFAVRPEGSVSTLKIQRTERGDSAVYLCASSLSIGSPLHFGNGTRLTVT.

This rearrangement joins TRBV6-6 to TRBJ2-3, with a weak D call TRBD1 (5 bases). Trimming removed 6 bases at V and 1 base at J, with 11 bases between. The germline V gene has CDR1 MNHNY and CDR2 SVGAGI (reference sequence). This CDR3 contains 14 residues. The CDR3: CASRIRQRTDTQYF. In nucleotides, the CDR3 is TGTGCCAGCAGGATACGACAGCGCACAGATACGCAGTATTTT.

The CDR3 region has the DNA TGTGCCAGCAGCTCTCGAACAGGATCCACTGAAGCTTTCTTT. Its translation is CASSSRTGSTEAFF. The V gene is TRBV7-2, the J gene TRBJ1-1; TRBD1 might be the D (5 bases). V was cut by 4 bases and J by 4 bases, with 13 bases left in between. Looked up from germline, CDR1 is SGHTA and CDR2 is FQGNSA. The CDR3 length is 14 residues.

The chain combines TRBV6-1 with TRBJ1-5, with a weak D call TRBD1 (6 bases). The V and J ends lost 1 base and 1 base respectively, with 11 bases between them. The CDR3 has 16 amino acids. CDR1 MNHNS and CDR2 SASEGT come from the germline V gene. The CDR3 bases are TGTGCCAGCAGTGAAGATCGTCAGGGGAGCAATCAGCCCCAGCATTTT. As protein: CASSEDRQGSNQPQHF.

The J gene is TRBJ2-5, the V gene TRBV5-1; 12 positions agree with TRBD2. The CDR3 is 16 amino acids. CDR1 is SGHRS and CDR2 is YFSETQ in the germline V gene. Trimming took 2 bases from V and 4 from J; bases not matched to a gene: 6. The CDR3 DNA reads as TGCGCCAGCAGCTTACCCGGACTAGCGGGACCAGAGACCCAGTACTTC. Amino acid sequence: CASSLPGLAGPETQYF.

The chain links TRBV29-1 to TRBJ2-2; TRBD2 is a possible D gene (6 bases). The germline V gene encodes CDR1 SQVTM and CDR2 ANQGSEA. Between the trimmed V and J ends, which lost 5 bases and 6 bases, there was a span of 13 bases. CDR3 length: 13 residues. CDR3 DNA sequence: TGCAGCGTTCGGGGGTCACTAGCCGGGGAGCTGTTTTTT. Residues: CSVRGSLAGELFF.

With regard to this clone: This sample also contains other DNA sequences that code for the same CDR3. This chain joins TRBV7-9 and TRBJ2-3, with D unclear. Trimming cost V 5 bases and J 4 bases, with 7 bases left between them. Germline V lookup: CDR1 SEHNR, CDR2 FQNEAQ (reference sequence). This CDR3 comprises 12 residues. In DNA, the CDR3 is TGTGCCAGCAGCCCGGGTGCAGATACGCAGTATTTT. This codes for CASSPGADTQYF.

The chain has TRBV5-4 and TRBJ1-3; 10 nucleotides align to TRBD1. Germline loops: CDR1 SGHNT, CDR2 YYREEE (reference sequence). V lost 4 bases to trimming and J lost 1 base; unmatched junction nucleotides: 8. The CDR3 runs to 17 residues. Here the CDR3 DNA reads TGTGCCAGCAGCGTGTCCGGGACAGGGGCTTCTGGAAACACCATATATTTT. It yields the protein CASSVSGTGASGNTIYF.

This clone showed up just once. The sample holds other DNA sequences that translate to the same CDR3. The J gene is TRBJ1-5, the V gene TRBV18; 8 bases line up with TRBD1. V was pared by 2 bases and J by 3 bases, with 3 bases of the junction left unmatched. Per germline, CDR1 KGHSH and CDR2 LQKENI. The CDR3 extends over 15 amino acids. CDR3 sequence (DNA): TGTGCCAGCTCACCAAACAGGGGGGACAATCAGCCCCAGCATTTT. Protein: CASSPNRGDNQPQHF. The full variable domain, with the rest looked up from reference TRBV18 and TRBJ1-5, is NAGVMQNPRHLVRRRGQEARLRCSPMKGHSHVYWYRQLPEEGLKFMVYLQKENIIDESGMPKERFSAEFPKEGPSILRIQQVVRGDSAAYFCASSPNRGDNQPQHFGDGTRLSIL.

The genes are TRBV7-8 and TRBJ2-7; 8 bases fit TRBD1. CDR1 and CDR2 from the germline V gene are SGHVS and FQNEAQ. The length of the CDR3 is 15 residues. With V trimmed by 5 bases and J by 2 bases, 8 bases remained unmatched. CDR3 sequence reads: CASSAYRTGPYEQYF. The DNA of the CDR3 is TGTGCCAGCAGCGCCTATCGGACAGGGCCCTACGAGCAGTACTTC.

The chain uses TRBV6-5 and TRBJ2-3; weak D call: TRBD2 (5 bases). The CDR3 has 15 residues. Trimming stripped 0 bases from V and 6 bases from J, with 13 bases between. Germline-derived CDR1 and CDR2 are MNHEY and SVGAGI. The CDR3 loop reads CASSYSATGTDTQYF. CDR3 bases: TGTGCCAGCAGTTACTCGGCGACGGGAACCGATACGCAGTATTTT.

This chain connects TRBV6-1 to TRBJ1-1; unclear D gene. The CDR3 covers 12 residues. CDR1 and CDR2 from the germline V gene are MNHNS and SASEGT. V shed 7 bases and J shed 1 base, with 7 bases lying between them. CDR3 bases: TGTGCCAGCAAATCAGGGAACACTGAAGCTTTCTTT. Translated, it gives CASKSGNTEAFF.

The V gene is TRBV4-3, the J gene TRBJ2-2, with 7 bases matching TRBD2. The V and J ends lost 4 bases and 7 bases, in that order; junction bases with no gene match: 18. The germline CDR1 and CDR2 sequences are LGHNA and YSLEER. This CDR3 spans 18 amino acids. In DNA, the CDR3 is TGCGCCAGCAGCCCTCACCAGCTAGCGGATTGGATCGGCGGGGAGCTGTTTTTT. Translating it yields CASSPHQLADWIGGELFF.

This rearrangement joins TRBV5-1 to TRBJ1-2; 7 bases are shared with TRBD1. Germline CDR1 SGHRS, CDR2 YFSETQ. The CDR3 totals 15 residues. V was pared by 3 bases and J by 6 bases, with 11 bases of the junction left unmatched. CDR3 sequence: CASSSTITGEDGYTF. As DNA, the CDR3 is TGCGCCAGCAGCTCGACAATTACAGGGGAAGATGGCTACACCTTC.

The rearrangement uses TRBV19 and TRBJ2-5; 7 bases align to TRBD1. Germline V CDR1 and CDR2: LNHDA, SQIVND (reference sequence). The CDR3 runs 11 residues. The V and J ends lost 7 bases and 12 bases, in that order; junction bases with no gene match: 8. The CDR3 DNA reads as TGTGCCAGTATGTTCAGGGGACAGAAGTACTTC. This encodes CASMFRGQKYF.

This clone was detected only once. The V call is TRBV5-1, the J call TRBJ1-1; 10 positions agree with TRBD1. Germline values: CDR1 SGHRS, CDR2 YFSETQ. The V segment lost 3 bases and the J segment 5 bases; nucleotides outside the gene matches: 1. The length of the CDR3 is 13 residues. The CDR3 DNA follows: TGCGCCAGCAGCTCGGGACAGGGGACTGAAGCTTTCTTT. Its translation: CASSSGQGTEAFF.

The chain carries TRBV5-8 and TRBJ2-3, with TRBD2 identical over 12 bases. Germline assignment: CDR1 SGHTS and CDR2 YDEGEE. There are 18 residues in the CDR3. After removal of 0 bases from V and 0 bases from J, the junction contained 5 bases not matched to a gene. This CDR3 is CASSLAGTSGSSTDTQYF. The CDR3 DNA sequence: TGTGCCAGCAGCTTGGCCGGGACTAGCGGGTCAAGCACAGATACGCAGTATTTT.

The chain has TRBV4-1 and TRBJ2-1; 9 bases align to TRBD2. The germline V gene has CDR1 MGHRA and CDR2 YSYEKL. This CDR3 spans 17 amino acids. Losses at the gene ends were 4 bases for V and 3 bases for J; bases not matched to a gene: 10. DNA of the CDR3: TGCGCCAGCAGCCCATCTGGCGGGGGGGCTAGCTACAATGAGCAGTTCTTC. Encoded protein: CASSPSGGGASYNEQFF.

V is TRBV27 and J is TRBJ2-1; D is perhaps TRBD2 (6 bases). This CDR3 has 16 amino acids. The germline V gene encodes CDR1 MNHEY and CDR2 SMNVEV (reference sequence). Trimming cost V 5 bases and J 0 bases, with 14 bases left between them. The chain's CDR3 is CASSTWFGSSYNEQFF. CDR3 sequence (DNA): TGTGCCAGCAGTACTTGGTTCGGGAGCTCCTACAATGAGCAGTTCTTC.